A selection of T cell receptor beta chains follows, all from one sample in a study of long-term antiretroviral therapy in people with HIV. The method was immunoSEQ multiplex PCR; TCRdb's version includes in-frame clones alone and lacks a portion of them. The table shows some 29,000 clones, with 95% to 98% occurring only once. The material sequenced was unsorted PBMCs, taken 7.6 years after starting antiretroviral therapy. These receptors came from a man aged 25 to 40 with HIV. CDR3s include the opening cysteine and the closing phenylalanine or tryptophan. A D gene is named only where the DNA matches it firmly.

>TRBV10-3|TRBJ2-3|NA
CAISITLADTQYF
>TRBV25-1|TRBJ1-1|NA
CASSEYLRGEDTEAFF
>TRBV29-1|TRBJ2-5|NA
CSVEGRDALQETQYF
>TRBV7-2|TRBJ1-2|NA
CASSFTGNYGYTF
>TRBV5-1|TRBJ2-6|NA
CASSLGGNVLTF
>TRBV5-1|TRBJ2-3|NA
CASSPQVSTDTQYF
>TRBV14|TRBJ2-1|TRBD2
CASSLLAGLAGVYEQFF
>TRBV4-3|TRBJ2-2|TRBD1
CASSQGLGQGVPGELFF
>TRBV6-1|TRBJ1-5|TRBD1
CASSWDRTSNQPQHF
>TRBV27|TRBJ1-5|NA
CASSLSRDGLQPQHF
>TRBV7-9|TRBJ2-1|NA
CASSPQGSSYNEQFF
>TRBV28|TRBJ2-5|TRBD1
CASKTRTGPGGETQYF
>TRBV29-1|TRBJ2-3|NA
CSVASTDTQYF
>TRBV11-2|TRBJ2-5|TRBD2
CASSPTSGSGETQYF
>TRBV6-6|TRBJ1-5|NA
CASSPTGRQPQHF
>TRBV7-9|TRBJ2-2|NA
CASSLVPTGELFF
>TRBV30|TRBJ1-1|NA
CAWSAQGTEAFF
>TRBV6-1|TRBJ2-7|TRBD2
CASSAGGDHEQYF
>TRBV7-2|TRBJ1-5|NA
CASSAPNQPQHF
>TRBV6-6|TRBJ2-7|NA
CASSATGTTYEQYF
>TRBV23-1|TRBJ2-7|NA
CASSAGGYEQYF
>TRBV4-2|TRBJ2-5|TRBD2
CASSSPSGGQETQYF
>TRBV7-9|TRBJ2-1|NA
CASSLADGSYNEQFF
>TRBV12-5|TRBJ2-7|TRBD2
CASGSELLAGLTYEQYF
>TRBV6-6|TRBJ2-3|TRBD2
CASSYSLAGNTQYF
>TRBV7-7|TRBJ2-7|NA
CASSRDSNYEQYF
>TRBV30|TRBJ2-3|NA
CAWTPGGLRDTQYF
>TRBV19|TRBJ2-3|NA
CAARTSTDTQYF
>TRBV6-1|TRBJ2-1|TRBD2
CASSGRLAGGPSSYNEQFF
>TRBV7-9|TRBJ2-7|TRBD2
CASSSGATGGRYEQYF
>TRBV4-2|TRBJ2-3|NA
CASSQDKRGIQPDTQYF
>TRBV7-9|TRBJ1-4|NA
CASSPLSTNEKLFF
>TRBV27|TRBJ1-5|NA
CASSSMDQPQHF
>TRBV5-7|TRBJ2-7|TRBD2
CASSAPGPGGGPSYEQYF
>TRBV5-4|TRBJ1-1|NA
CASGSVELETEAFF
>TRBV5-4|TRBJ2-2|TRBD2
CASSLPIAGGSGELFF
>TRBV9|TRBJ2-7|TRBD2
CASSVGASGGAGEQYF
>TRBV6-1|TRBJ2-1|TRBD1
CATRDRGLTYNEQFF
>TRBV4-2|TRBJ2-7|TRBD2
CASSLGLAGGPGEQYF
>TRBV19|TRBJ2-4|NA
CASKTESTKNIQYF
>TRBV28|TRBJ2-7|NA
CASSLEDSYEQYF
>TRBV4-3|TRBJ1-1|TRBD1
CASSPPGTGVMNTEAFF
>TRBV19|TRBJ1-5|NA
CASRGSYSNQPQHF
>TRBV4-3|TRBJ2-7|NA
CASSPGTGTYEQYF
>TRBV7-9|TRBJ2-1|TRBD2
CASSFLLREGEQFF
>TRBV5-1|TRBJ1-1|NA
CASSLDPEGDTEAFF
>TRBV9|TRBJ2-1|TRBD2
CASSVERSGRGSYNEQFF
>TRBV30|TRBJ1-5|TRBD1
CAWSQHRGVNQPQHF
>TRBV19|TRBJ2-7|NA
CASSIRAAGPYEQYF
>TRBV2|TRBJ1-1|TRBD1
CAGDRENTEAFF
>TRBV5-5|TRBJ2-5|NA
CASSLWESETQYF
>TRBV29-1|TRBJ2-7|NA
CSVGSGLYEQYF
>TRBV6-5|TRBJ1-3|NA
CASGSPAEEAGNTIYF
>TRBV27|TRBJ2-2|NA
CASSLKPSSGTGELFF
>TRBV6-5|TRBJ2-5|TRBD2
CASRTIAGILETQYF
>TRBV7-6|TRBJ2-1|TRBD2
CASSKGLAGNQQFF